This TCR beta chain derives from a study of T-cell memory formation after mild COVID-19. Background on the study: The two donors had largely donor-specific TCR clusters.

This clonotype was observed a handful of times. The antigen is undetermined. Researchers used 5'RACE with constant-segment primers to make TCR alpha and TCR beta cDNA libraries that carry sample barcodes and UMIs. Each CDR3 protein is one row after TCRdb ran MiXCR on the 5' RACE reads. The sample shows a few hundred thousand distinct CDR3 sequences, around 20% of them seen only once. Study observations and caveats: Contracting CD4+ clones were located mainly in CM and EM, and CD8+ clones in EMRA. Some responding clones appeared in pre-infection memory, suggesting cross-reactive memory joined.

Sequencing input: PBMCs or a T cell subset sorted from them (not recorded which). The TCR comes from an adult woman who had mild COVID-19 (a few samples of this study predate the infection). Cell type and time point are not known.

The CDR3 protein is CASSPNLGNQPQHF. The CDR3 nucleotides read TGTGCCAGCAGCCCGAATTTGGGCAATCAGCCCCAGCATTTT. The rearrangement links TRBV9 to TRBJ1-5, with D uncertain. The CDR3 loop spans 14 amino acids. Trimming stripped 4 bases from V and 2 bases from J, with 10 bases between. Germline V lookup: CDR1 SGDLS, CDR2 YYNGEE.